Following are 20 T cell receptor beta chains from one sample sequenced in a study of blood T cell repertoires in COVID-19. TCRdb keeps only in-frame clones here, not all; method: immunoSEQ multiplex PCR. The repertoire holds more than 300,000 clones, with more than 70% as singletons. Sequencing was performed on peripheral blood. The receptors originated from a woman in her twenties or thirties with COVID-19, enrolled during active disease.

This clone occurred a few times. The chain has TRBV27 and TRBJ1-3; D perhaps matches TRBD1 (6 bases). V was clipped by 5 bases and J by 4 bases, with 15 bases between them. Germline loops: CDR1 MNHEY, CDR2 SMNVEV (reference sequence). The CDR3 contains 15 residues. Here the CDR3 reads CASSPQQGYGNTIYF. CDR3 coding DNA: TGTGCCAGCAGTCCTCAACAGGGTTACGGAAACACCATATATTTT.

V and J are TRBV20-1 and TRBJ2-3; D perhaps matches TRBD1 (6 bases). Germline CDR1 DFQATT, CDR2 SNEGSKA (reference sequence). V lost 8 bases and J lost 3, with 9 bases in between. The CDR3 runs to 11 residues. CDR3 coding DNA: TGCAGTCTCAGGGGAACAGATACGCAGTATTTT. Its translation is CSLRGTDTQYF.

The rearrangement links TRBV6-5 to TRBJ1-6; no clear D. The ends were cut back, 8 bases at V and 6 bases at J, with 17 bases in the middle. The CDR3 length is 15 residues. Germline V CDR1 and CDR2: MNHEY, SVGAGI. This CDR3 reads CASRGLPGSNSPLHF. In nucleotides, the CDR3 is TGTGCCAGCCGGGGTCTACCCGGTAGTAATTCACCCCTCCACTTT.

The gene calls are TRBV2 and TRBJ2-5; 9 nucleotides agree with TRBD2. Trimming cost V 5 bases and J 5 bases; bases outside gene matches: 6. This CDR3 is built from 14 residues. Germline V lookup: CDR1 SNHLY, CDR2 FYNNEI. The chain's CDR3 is CASSSQRGAETQYF. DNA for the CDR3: TGTGCCAGCAGTTCCCAGCGGGGGGCGGAGACCCAGTACTTC.

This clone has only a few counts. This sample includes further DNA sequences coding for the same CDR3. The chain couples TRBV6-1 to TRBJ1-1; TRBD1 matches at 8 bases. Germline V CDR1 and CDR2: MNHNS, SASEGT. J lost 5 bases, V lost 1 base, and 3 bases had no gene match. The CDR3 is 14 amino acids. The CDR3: CASSEGTGGTEAFF. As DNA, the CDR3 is TGTGCCAGCAGTGAAGGTACAGGGGGGACTGAAGCTTTCTTT.

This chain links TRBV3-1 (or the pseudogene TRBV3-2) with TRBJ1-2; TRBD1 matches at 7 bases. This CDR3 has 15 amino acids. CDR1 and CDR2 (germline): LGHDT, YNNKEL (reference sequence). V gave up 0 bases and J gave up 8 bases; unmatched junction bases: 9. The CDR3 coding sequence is TGTGCCAGCAGCCAAGAAGTGGGCAGGGGGATCGGCTACACCTTC. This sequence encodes CASSQEVGRGIGYTF.

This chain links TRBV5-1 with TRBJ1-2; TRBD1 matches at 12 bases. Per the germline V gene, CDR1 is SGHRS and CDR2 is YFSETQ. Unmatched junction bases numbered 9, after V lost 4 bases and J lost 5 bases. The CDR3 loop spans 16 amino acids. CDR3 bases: TGCGCCAGCAGCCAAGGGACAGGGGGCCTAGGGTATGGCTACACCTTC. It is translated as CASSQGTGGLGYGYTF.

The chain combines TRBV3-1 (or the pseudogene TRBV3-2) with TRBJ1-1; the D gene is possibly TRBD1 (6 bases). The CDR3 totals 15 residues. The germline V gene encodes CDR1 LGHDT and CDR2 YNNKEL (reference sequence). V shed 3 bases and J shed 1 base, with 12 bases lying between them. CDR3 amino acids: CASSQNDRPNTEAFF. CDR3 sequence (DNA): TGTGCCAGCAGCCAGAACGACAGGCCGAACACTGAAGCTTTCTTT.

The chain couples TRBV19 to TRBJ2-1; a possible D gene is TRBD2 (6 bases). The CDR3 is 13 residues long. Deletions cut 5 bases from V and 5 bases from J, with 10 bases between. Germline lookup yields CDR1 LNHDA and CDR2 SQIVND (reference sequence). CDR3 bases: TGTGCCAGTAGTTGGGGACTTCACAATGAGCAGTTCTTC. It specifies CASSWGLHNEQFF. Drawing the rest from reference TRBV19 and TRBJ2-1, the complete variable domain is DGGITQSPKYLFRKEGQNVTLSCEQNLNHDAMYWYRQDPGQGLRLIYYSQIVNDFQKGDIAEGYSVSREKKESFPLTVTSAQKNPTAFYLCASSWGLHNEQFFGPGTRLTVL.

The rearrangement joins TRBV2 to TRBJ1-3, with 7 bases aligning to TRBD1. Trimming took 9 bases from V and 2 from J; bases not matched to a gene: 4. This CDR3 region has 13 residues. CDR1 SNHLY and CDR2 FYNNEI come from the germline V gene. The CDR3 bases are TGTGCCAGTAAACAGGGGCCTGGAAACACCATATATTTT. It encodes CASKQGPGNTIYF.

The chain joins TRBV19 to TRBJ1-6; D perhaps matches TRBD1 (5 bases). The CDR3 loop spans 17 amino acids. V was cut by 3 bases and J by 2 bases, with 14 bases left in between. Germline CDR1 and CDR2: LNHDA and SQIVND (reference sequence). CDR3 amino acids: CASSILNGAAYNSPLHF. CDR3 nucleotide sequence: TGTGCCAGTAGTATCCTTAATGGGGCGGCCTATAATTCACCCCTCCACTTT.

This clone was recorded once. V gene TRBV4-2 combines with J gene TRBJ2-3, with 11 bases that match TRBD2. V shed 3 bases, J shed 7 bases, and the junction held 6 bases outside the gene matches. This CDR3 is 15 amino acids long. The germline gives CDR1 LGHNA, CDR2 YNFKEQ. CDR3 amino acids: CASSHRLAGMNTQYF. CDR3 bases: TGTGCCAGCAGCCATCGACTAGCGGGGATGAATACGCAGTATTTT.

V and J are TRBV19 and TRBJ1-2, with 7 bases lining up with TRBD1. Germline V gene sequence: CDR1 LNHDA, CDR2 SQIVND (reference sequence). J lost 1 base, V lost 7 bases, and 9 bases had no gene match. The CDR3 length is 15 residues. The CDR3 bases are TGTGCCAGTACCCCCGTGGGACAGAATAACTATGGCTACACCTTC. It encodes CASTPVGQNNYGYTF. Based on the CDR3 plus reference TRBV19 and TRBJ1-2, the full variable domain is DGGITQSPKYLFRKEGQNVTLSCEQNLNHDAMYWYRQDPGQGLRLIYYSQIVNDFQKGDIAEGYSVSREKKESFPLTVTSAQKNPTAFYLCASTPVGQNNYGYTFGSGTRLTVV.

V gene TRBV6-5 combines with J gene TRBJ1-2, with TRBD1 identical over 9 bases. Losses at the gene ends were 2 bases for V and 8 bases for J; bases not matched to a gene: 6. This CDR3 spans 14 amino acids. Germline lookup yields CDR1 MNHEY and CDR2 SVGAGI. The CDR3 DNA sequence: TGTGCCAGCAGTTACGGGGGACAGGGAGGAGGCTACACCTTC. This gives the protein CASSYGGQGGGYTF.

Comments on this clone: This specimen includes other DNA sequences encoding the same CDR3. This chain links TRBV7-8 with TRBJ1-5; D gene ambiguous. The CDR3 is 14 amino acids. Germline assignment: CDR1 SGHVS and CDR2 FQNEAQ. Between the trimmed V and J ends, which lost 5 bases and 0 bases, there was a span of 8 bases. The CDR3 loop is CASSTTYSNQPQHF. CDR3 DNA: TGTGCCAGCAGCACTACTTATAGCAATCAGCCCCAGCATTTT.

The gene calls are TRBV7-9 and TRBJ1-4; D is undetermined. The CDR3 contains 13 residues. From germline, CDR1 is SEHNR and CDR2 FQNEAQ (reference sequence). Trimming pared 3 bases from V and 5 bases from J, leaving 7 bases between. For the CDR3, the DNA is TGTGCCAGCAGCTTTGAGCTGAATGAAAAACTGTTTTTT. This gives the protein CASSFELNEKLFF.

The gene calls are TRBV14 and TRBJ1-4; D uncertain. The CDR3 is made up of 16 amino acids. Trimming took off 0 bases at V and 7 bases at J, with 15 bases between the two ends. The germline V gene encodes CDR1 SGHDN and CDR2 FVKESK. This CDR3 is CASSQDLGLGTEKLFF. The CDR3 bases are TGTGCCAGCAGCCAAGATCTTGGACTCGGAACTGAAAAACTGTTTTTT. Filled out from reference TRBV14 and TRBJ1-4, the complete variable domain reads EAGVTQFPSHSVIEKGQTVTLRCDPISGHDNLYWYRRVMGKEIKFLLHFVKESKQDESGMPNNRFLAERTGGTYSTLKVQPAELEDSGVYFCASSQDLGLGTEKLFFGSGTQLSVL.

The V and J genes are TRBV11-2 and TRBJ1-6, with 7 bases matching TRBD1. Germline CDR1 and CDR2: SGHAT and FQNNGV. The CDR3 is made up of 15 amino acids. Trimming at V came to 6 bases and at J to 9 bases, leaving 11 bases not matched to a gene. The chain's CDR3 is CASRTYRGIGSPLHF. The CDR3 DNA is TGTGCCAGCAGAACCTACAGGGGAATCGGTTCACCCCTCCACTTT.

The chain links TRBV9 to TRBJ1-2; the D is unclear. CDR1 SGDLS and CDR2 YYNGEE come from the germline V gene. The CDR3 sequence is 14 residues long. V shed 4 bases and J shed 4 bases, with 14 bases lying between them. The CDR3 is CASSPRHTFYGYTF. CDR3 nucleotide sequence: TGTGCCAGCAGCCCTAGGCACACCTTCTATGGCTACACCTTC. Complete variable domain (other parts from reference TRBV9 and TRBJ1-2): DSGVTQTPKHLITATGQRVTLRCSPRSGDLSVYWYQQSLDQGLQFLIQYYNGEERAKGNILERFSAQQFPDLHSELNLSSLELGDSALYFCASSPRHTFYGYTFGSGTRLTVV.

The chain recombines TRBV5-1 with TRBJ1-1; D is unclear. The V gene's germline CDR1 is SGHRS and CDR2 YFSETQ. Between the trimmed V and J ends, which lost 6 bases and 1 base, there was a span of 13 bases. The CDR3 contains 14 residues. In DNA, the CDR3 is TGCGCCAGCACATCGTCGGGAGCGAACACTGAAGCTTTCTTT. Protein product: CASTSSGANTEAFF.